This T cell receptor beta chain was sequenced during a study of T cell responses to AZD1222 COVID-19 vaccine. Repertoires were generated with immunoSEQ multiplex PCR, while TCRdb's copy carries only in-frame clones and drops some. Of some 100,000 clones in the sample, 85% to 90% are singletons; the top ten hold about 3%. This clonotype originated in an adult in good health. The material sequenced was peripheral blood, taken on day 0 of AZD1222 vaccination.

The CDR3 spells CASSRDRGGTIYF. The CDR3 DNA reads as TGCGCCAGCAGCCGGGACAGGGGAGGCACCATATATTTT. The gene calls are TRBV5-1 and TRBJ1-3; TRBD1 aligns across 10 bases. The J segment lost 9 bases and the V segment lost 4 bases, leaving 4 bases of the junction unmatched. Germline CDR1 SGHRS, CDR2 YFSETQ. This CDR3 has 13 amino acids.